The rows below give T cell receptor beta chains drawn from one sample of a study of pediatric ulcerative colitis. Data came from immunoSEQ multiplex PCR; TCRdb stores just in-frame clones and leaves some out. The data contain more than 45,000 clones, around 87% of them singletons. The specimen sequenced was blood. Receptors were obtained from a boy aged 5-17 years who was a control in a study of pediatric ulcerative colitis. The CDR3 runs from the conserved cysteine through the conserved F or W. D genes are given only for firm matches. Clone sizes are given selectively: once, few, many, or a class where the clone is expanded.

D gene: .
clone size: .
J gene: TRBJ2-7
V gene: TRBV2
CDR3 protein: CASSGQGEGYEQYF
CDR3 DNA: TGTGCCAGCAGTGGCCAGGGAGAAGGCTACGAGCAGTACTTC

D gene: TRBD1
clone size: .
J gene: TRBJ2-7
V gene: TRBV15
CDR3 protein: CATSSLTGLRNEQYF
CDR3 DNA: TGTGCCACCAGCAGCCTGACAGGGTTACGGAACGAGCAGTACTTC

D gene: .
clone size: .
J gene: TRBJ1-2
V gene: TRBV28
CDR3 protein: CASSFSLGVQNYGYTF
CDR3 DNA: TGTGCCAGCAGTTTTTCATTGGGGGTACAAAACTATGGCTACACCTTC

D gene: .
clone size: .
J gene: TRBJ1-1
V gene: TRBV12-5
CDR3 protein: CASGRIREGMHTEAFF
CDR3 DNA: TGTGCTAGTGGAAGAATCAGGGAGGGGATGCACACTGAAGCTTTCTTT

D gene: .
clone size: .
J gene: TRBJ2-2
V gene: TRBV27
CDR3 protein: CASSLGGGSGELFF
CDR3 DNA: TGTGCCAGCAGTTTAGGAGGGGGCTCCGGGGAGCTGTTTTTT

D gene: TRBD1
clone size: once
J gene: TRBJ2-2
V gene: TRBV5-5
CDR3 protein: CASSLEGGGLSYGELFF
CDR3 DNA: TGTGCCAGCAGCTTGGAAGGGGGCGGTTTGTCCTACGGGGAGCTGTTTTTT

D gene: TRBD1
clone size: .
J gene: TRBJ1-1
V gene: TRBV18
CDR3 protein: CASSPREDRTNTEAFF
CDR3 DNA: TGTGCCAGCTCACCCAGGGAGGACAGGACAAACACTGAAGCTTTCTTT

D gene: .
clone size: .
J gene: TRBJ1-1
V gene: TRBV11-2
CDR3 protein: CASSSHRTANTEAFF
CDR3 DNA: TGTGCCAGCAGCTCCCACCGGACGGCGAACACTGAAGCTTTCTTT

D gene: .
clone size: .
J gene: TRBJ2-4
V gene: TRBV7-6
CDR3 protein: CASSSYDSRRGKNIQYF
CDR3 DNA: TGTGCCAGCAGCTCGTACGACAGTCGTAGGGGCAAAAACATTCAGTACTTC

D gene: .
clone size: .
J gene: TRBJ1-5
V gene: TRBV2
CDR3 protein: CASSPHLGVDKYSNQPQHF
CDR3 DNA: TGTGCCAGCAGCCCCCACCTCGGTGTGGACAAATATAGCAATCAGCCCCAGCATTTT

D gene: .
clone size: .
J gene: TRBJ2-5
V gene: TRBV11-2
CDR3 protein: CASSLGGRETQYF
CDR3 DNA: TGTGCCAGCAGCTTGGGGGGGCGGGAGACCCAGTACTTC

D gene: TRBD1
clone size: .
J gene: TRBJ2-5
V gene: TRBV25-1
CDR3 protein: CASSESVRDRQETQYF
CDR3 DNA: TGTGCCAGCAGTGAATCAGTGAGGGACAGACAAGAGACCCAGTACTTC

D gene: TRBD1
clone size: .
J gene: TRBJ1-4
V gene: TRBV6-6
CDR3 protein: CASRPGGNNEKLFF
CDR3 DNA: TGTGCCAGCAGACCAGGGGGTAATAATGAAAAACTGTTTTTT

D gene: .
clone size: .
J gene: TRBJ2-1
V gene: TRBV11-2
CDR3 protein: CASSLDIVAREQFF
CDR3 DNA: TGTGCCAGCAGCTTAGATATAGTAGCTAGGGAGCAGTTCTTC

D gene: .
clone size: .
J gene: TRBJ2-7
V gene: TRBV29-1
CDR3 protein: CSVGETGARRYF
CDR3 DNA: TGCAGCGTTGGTGAGACAGGTGCTCGCCGGTACTTC

D gene: .
clone size: .
J gene: TRBJ1-2
V gene: TRBV18
CDR3 protein: CASSPLGEHGYTF
CDR3 DNA: TGTGCCAGCTCACCCTTGGGAGAACATGGCTACACCTTC

D gene: .
clone size: .
J gene: TRBJ2-5
V gene: TRBV7-8
CDR3 protein: CASSLDTARTQYF
CDR3 DNA: TGTGCCAGCAGCTTAGACACGGCAAGGACCCAGTACTTC

D gene: TRBD2
clone size: .
J gene: TRBJ2-1
V gene: TRBV27
CDR3 protein: CASSNEYLAGGGPNEQFF
CDR3 DNA: TGTGCCAGCTCGAACGAATATCTAGCGGGGGGCGGGCCCAATGAGCAGTTCTTC

D gene: .
clone size: .
J gene: TRBJ1-1
V gene: TRBV30
CDR3 protein: CAWRDNPMNTEAFF
CDR3 DNA: TGTGCCTGGAGGGACAACCCCATGAACACTGAAGCTTTCTTT

D gene: .
clone size: .
J gene: TRBJ1-3
V gene: TRBV19
CDR3 protein: CASNPGGNTIYF
CDR3 DNA: TGTGCCAGTAATCCTGGAGGAAACACCATATATTTT

D gene: TRBD2
clone size: .
J gene: TRBJ2-1
V gene: TRBV4-1
CDR3 protein: CASSHASGTSYNEQFF
CDR3 DNA: TGCGCCAGCAGCCATGCTAGCGGGACCTCCTACAATGAGCAGTTCTTC

D gene: .
clone size: few
J gene: TRBJ1-5
V gene: TRBV7-9
CDR3 protein: CASSKTNQPQHF
CDR3 DNA: TGTGCCAGCAGCAAGACGAATCAGCCCCAGCATTTT

D gene: .
clone size: .
J gene: TRBJ2-3
V gene: TRBV6-1
CDR3 protein: CASSEMRGDTQYF
CDR3 DNA: TGTGCCAGCAGTGAAATGCGCGGGGATACGCAGTATTTT

D gene: .
clone size: .
J gene: TRBJ2-1
V gene: TRBV19
CDR3 protein: CASSIVYTISSYNEQFF
CDR3 DNA: TGTGCCAGTAGTATAGTCTACACTATTAGCTCCTACAATGAGCAGTTCTTC

D gene: .
clone size: few
J gene: TRBJ1-2
V gene: TRBV9
CDR3 protein: CASSQNLLTGPGNYGYTF
CDR3 DNA: TGTGCCAGCAGCCAAAACCTTTTGACAGGCCCTGGTAACTATGGCTACACCTTC

D gene: .
clone size: .
J gene: TRBJ2-2
V gene: TRBV7-3
CDR3 protein: CASSLTQGSGELFF
CDR3 DNA: TGTGCCAGCAGCTTAACGCAGGGCTCCGGGGAGCTGTTTTTT

D gene: TRBD1
clone size: .
J gene: TRBJ1-3
V gene: TRBV5-1
CDR3 protein: CASSLTGGEGNTIYF
CDR3 DNA: TGCGCCAGCAGCTTGACAGGGGGCGAGGGAAACACCATATATTTT

D gene: .
clone size: .
J gene: TRBJ1-1
V gene: TRBV5-6
CDR3 protein: CASSPTRNTEAFF
CDR3 DNA: TGTGCCAGCAGCCCTACCAGGAACACTGAAGCTTTCTTT

D gene: .
clone size: few
J gene: TRBJ1-4
V gene: TRBV6-5
CDR3 protein: CASSYSTAGYEKLFF
CDR3 DNA: TGTGCCAGCAGTTACTCGACGGCAGGGTATGAAAAACTGTTTTTT

D gene: TRBD2
clone size: .
J gene: TRBJ2-7
V gene: TRBV4-2
CDR3 protein: CASSQGEEGLARYEQYF
CDR3 DNA: TGTGCCAGCAGCCAAGGGGAGGAGGGACTAGCGAGATACGAGCAGTACTTC

D gene: .
clone size: .
J gene: TRBJ1-2
V gene: TRBV7-9
CDR3 protein: CASSLAYVGGYGYTF
CDR3 DNA: TGTGCCAGCAGCTTAGCATATGTAGGGGGCTATGGCTACACCTTC

D gene: .
clone size: few
J gene: TRBJ1-3
V gene: TRBV30
CDR3 protein: CAWETGIGNTIYF
CDR3 DNA: TGTGCCTGGGAAACAGGGATTGGAAACACCATATATTTT

D gene: .
clone size: .
J gene: TRBJ1-1
V gene: TRBV21-1
CDR3 protein: CATGVRRGQGIMNTEAFF
CDR3 DNA: TGTGCCACAGGGGTTAGACGTGGACAGGGGATTATGAACACTGAAGCTTTCTTT

D gene: .
clone size: .
J gene: TRBJ1-2
V gene: TRBV19
CDR3 protein: CASSLSGSGRQHYGYTF
CDR3 DNA: TGTGCCAGCAGCTTGTCGGGGTCTGGACGGCAACACTATGGCTACACCTTC

D gene: TRBD2
clone size: .
J gene: TRBJ2-3
V gene: TRBV5-1
CDR3 protein: CASSLKKGTSGGSTDTQYF
CDR3 DNA: TGCGCCAGCAGCTTGAAGAAAGGGACTAGCGGGGGAAGCACAGATACGCAGTATTTT

D gene: .
clone size: .
J gene: TRBJ2-5
V gene: TRBV28
CDR3 protein: CASSSQETQYF
CDR3 DNA: TGTGCCAGCAGTTCCCAAGAGACCCAGTACTTC

D gene: TRBD2
clone size: .
J gene: TRBJ2-5
V gene: TRBV10-3
CDR3 protein: CATGLAGEETQYF
CDR3 DNA: TGTGCCACGGGACTAGCGGGAGAAGAGACCCAGTACTTC

D gene: TRBD2
clone size: once
J gene: TRBJ2-1
V gene: TRBV30
CDR3 protein: CAWSAPGTSRYQSSYNEQFF
CDR3 DNA: TGTGCCTGGAGTGCCCCAGGGACTAGCCGTTATCAAAGCTCCTACAATGAGCAGTTCTTC

D gene: .
clone size: .
J gene: TRBJ2-1
V gene: TRBV4-1
CDR3 protein: CASSQGVGYEQFF
CDR3 DNA: TGCGCCAGCAGCCAAGGGGTGGGCTATGAGCAGTTCTTC